The 10 T cell receptor beta chains presented below share a single source sample, sequenced in a study of T-cell reconstitution after alpha-beta-depleted transplantation in children. Molecular barcoding with unique molecular identifiers was used for the TCRbeta library. TCRdb reprocessed the PCR reads with MiXCR, giving one entry per CDR3 protein. The sample contains some 200,000 distinct CDR3 sequences, 13% to 15% of which appear only once. The sample in question was PBMCs from the stem cell graft donor, obtained from the stem cell graft. These receptors all come from a human donor who donated a stem cell graft to a child with acute lymphoblastic leukemia.

This clonotype was detected ten times or more. J is TRBJ2-2 and V is TRBV7-9; no clear D. The length of the CDR3 is 14 residues. CDR1 and CDR2 from the germline V gene are SEHNR and FQNEAQ (reference sequence). With 2 bases removed from V and 0 bases from J, the gap between germline ends came to 4 bases. Here the CDR3 DNA reads TGTGCCAGCAGCTTAAATTCGAACACCGGGGAGCTGTTTTTT. Translated: CASSLNSNTGELFF.

The sample holds many counts of this clonotype. The V call is TRBV5-1, the J call TRBJ2-2; the D is unclear. Germline CDR1 reads SGHRS; CDR2 reads YFSETQ. Trimming cost V 5 bases and J 5 bases, with 16 bases left between them. The CDR3 has 15 residues. The CDR3 loop reads CASRGWPVDTGELFF. The CDR3 DNA sequence: TGCGCCAGCAGGGGTTGGCCCGTGGATACCGGGGAGCTGTTTTTT.

This clonotype was detected only a few times. V gene TRBV18 combines with J gene TRBJ2-7, with D uncertain. Trimming shortened V by 3 bases and J by 9 bases, and 12 bases separated the two germline ends. The length of the CDR3 is 12 residues. Germline V gene lookup returns CDR1 KGHSH and CDR2 LQKENI. The CDR3 nucleotides read TGTGCCAGCTCACCCGCTAGACCTTGGCAGTACTTC. This codes for CASSPARPWQYF.

The chain has TRBV10-3 and TRBJ1-5; D gene uncertain. CDR1 and CDR2 from the germline V gene are ENHRY and SYGVKD. Trimming stripped 3 bases from V and 3 bases from J, with 6 bases between. This CDR3 comprises 13 residues. The CDR3 bases are TGTGCCATCAGTGAAGTCCCCAATCAGCCCCAGCATTTT. Translation gives CAISEVPNQPQHF.

This clonotype was seen a few times. The chain links TRBV20-1 to TRBJ2-1, with 9 bases fitting TRBD2. CDR1 is DFQATT and CDR2 is SNEGSKA in the germline V gene (reference sequence). This CDR3 region has 14 residues. This chain's CDR3 is CSAVRLAEGNEQFF. The CDR3 DNA follows: TGCAGCGCAGTAAGACTAGCGGAAGGCAATGAGCAGTTCTTC.

This clonotype has a count of ten or more. The gene calls are TRBV7-9 and TRBJ2-3; D remains unclear. The CDR3 is 14 residues long. V was trimmed by 11 bases and J by 3 bases, leaving 18 bases between them. CDR1 is SEHNR, CDR2 FQNEAQ, per germline (reference sequence). CDR3 residues: CAWSFSRSTDTQYF. The CDR3 nucleotides are TGTGCCTGGAGCTTCAGCCGCAGTACAGATACGCAGTATTTT. Supplemented by reference TRBV7-9 and TRBJ2-3, the full variable domain reads DTGVSQNPRHKITKRGQNVTFRCDPISEHNRLYWYRQTLGQGPEFLTYFQNEAQLEKSRLLSDRFSAERPKGSFSTLEIQRTEQGDSAMYLCAWSFSRSTDTQYFGPGTRLTVL.

Ten or more counts support this clonotype. V and J are TRBV18 and TRBJ2-3, with 7 bases lining up with TRBD2. Germline CDR1 and CDR2: KGHSH and LQKENI. Trimming at V came to 6 bases and at J to 2 bases, leaving 5 bases not matched to a gene. The CDR3 is 14 residues long. The CDR3 loop is CASSGTTITDTQYF. Written as DNA, the CDR3 is TGTGCCAGCTCGGGGACTACTATCACAGATACGCAGTATTTT.

This clonotype has at least ten counts. The rearrangement uses TRBV20-1 and TRBJ1-1, with 7 positions matching TRBD1. CDR3 length equals 15 residues. Germline V CDR1 and CDR2: DFQATT, SNEGSKA (reference sequence). The V segment lost 3 bases and the J segment 4 bases; nucleotides outside the gene matches: 11. The CDR3 reads CSARGRGMVGTEAFF. CDR3 coding DNA: TGCAGTGCTAGGGGCAGGGGGATGGTGGGCACTGAAGCTTTCTTT.

This clonotype has only a few counts. This rearrangement joins TRBV5-1 to TRBJ1-5; unclear D gene. This CDR3 contains 16 residues. Germline V lookup: CDR1 SGHRS, CDR2 YFSETQ. Trimming took off 0 bases at V and 0 bases at J, with 10 bases between the two ends. CDR3 bases: TGCGCCAGCAGCTTGGGGGTCACAGATAGCAATCAGCCCCAGCATTTT. It translates to CASSLGVTDSNQPQHF.

The table lists this clonotype with many counts. The chain has TRBV6-1 and TRBJ1-5; the D gene is possibly TRBD1 (5 bases). Germline V gene data show CDR1 as MNHNS and CDR2 as SASEGT. Trimming took 5 bases from V and 13 from J, leaving 15 bases between them. The CDR3 consists of 12 residues. The CDR3 nucleotides are TGTGCCAGCAGTTTCCGGGGGATAAAGCAGCATTTT. It encodes CASSFRGIKQHF.